The 25 T cell receptor beta chains given below trace back to one sample, sequenced in a study of T-cell reconstitution after alpha-beta-depleted transplantation in children. Researchers prepared the TCRbeta library using unique molecular identifiers, the study reports. A single record per CDR3 protein comes from TCRdb applying MiXCR to the PCR reads. The sample includes around 300,000 distinct CDR3 sequences, roughly 12% of them seen just once. The material sequenced was peripheral blood, taken 180 days after TCRalphabeta/CD19-depleted stem cell transplant. These receptors all stem from a male patient between 2 and 15 years old who had a stem cell transplant for chronic granulomatous disease, so the T cells may come from the graft donor.

This clonotype was detected many times. This sequence joins TRBV6-5 and TRBJ2-7; no firm D call. Trimming stripped 0 bases from V and 2 bases from J, with 8 bases between. Germline values: CDR1 MNHEY, CDR2 SVGAGI. The CDR3 totals 14 residues. Here the CDR3 reads CASSYSRVAYEQYF. The CDR3, as DNA: TGTGCCAGCAGTTACTCAAGGGTAGCCTACGAGCAGTACTTC.

There are many counts of this clonotype. The gene calls are TRBV20-1 and TRBJ2-7, with a tentative D call TRBD2 (7 bases). Germline loops: CDR1 DFQATT, CDR2 SNEGSKA (reference sequence). Trimming took off 6 bases at V and 5 bases at J, with 20 bases between the two ends. The CDR3 extends over 14 amino acids. Here the CDR3 reads CSARGGDGGHEQYF. The CDR3 coding sequence is TGCAGTGCGAGGGGGGGGGATGGAGGTCACGAGCAGTACTTC.

This clonotype was counted only a few times. The genes are TRBV6-2 or TRBV6-3 and TRBJ1-1; D might be TRBD1 (5 bases). Germline V gene sequence: CDR1 MNHEY, CDR2 SVGEGT. V was trimmed by 0 bases and J by 8 bases, leaving 22 bases between them. The CDR3 totals 17 residues. The CDR3 here is CASSYSLSRGIPEEAFF. The CDR3 DNA is TGTGCCAGCAGTTACTCGTTATCCCGGGGGATTCCTGAGGAAGCTTTCTTT.

This clonotype was counted only a few times. The chain uses TRBV6-5 and TRBJ2-7; D may match TRBD1 or TRBD2 (7 bases each). Between the trimmed V and J ends, which lost 8 bases and 3 bases, there was a span of 17 bases. The CDR3 is 14 amino acids. Germline CDR1 and CDR2: MNHEY and SVGAGI. DNA of the CDR3: TGTGCCAGCGGATTTCAGGGGGGGGGCTACGAGCAGTACTTC. It codes for CASGFQGGGYEQYF.

This clonotype has at least ten counts. The chain combines TRBV14 with TRBJ1-5; D is unresolved. CDR3 length equals 17 residues. Trimming stripped 2 bases from V and 3 bases from J, with 17 bases between. The germline gives CDR1 SGHDN, CDR2 FVKESK. The CDR3 nucleotides are TGTGCCAGCAGCCAACCGAGGACCGCCGACAACAATCAGCCCCAGCATTTT. It codes for CASSQPRTADNNQPQHF.

This clonotype was counted many times. This chain links TRBV6-2 or TRBV6-3 with TRBJ2-7; 7 bases are shared with TRBD1. Trimming at V came to 8 bases and at J to 4 bases, leaving 2 bases not matched to a gene. The CDR3 has 11 residues. Germline V gives CDR1 MNHEY, CDR2 SVGEGT. DNA of the CDR3: TGTGCCAGCGGGACAGTTTACGAGCAGTACTTC. Protein: CASGTVYEQYF.

This clonotype was seen many times. CDR3 coding DNA: TGCGCCAGCAGCTTGGTGGGGTCCCCCTCCACCGGGGAGCTGTTTTTT. Its protein product is CASSLVGSPSTGELFF. The chain links TRBV5-1 to TRBJ2-2; D remains unclear. Germline assignment: CDR1 SGHRS and CDR2 YFSETQ. V dropped 0 bases and J dropped 4 bases, with 13 bases sitting between them. The CDR3 length is 16 residues. Full variable domain (remainder filled in from reference TRBV5-1 and TRBJ2-2): KAGVTQTPRYLIKTRGQQVTLSCSPISGHRSVSWYQQTPGQGLQFLFEYFSETQRNKGNFPGRFSGRQFSNSRSEMNVSTLELGDSALYLCASSLVGSPSTGELFFGEGSRLTVL.

Notes on this clonotype: A read error is possible here, since a much larger clone lies one base away. The chain is built from TRBV28 and TRBJ2-7, with 8 bases that match TRBD2. Germline-derived CDR1 and CDR2 are MDHEN and SYDVKM. Trimming cost V 1 base and J 3 bases; bases outside gene matches: 11. This CDR3 is 17 amino acids long. This CDR3 is CASSLSQSGRLVYEQYF. The DNA for the CDR3 is TGTGCCAGCAGTTTATCGCAAAGCGGGAGATTAGTCTACGAGCAGTACTTC.

This sequence joins TRBV5-1 and TRBJ2-7; 10 nucleotides line up with TRBD2. This CDR3 region has 22 residues. Germline CDR1 and CDR2: SGHRS and YFSETQ. V shed 4 bases, J shed 4 bases, and the junction held 29 bases outside the gene matches. The CDR3 sequence is CASSAGLGAEVAGGRRQYEQYF. CDR3 sequence (DNA): TGCGCCAGCAGCGCCGGGCTTGGCGCTGAGGTAGCGGGGGGCCGCCGTCAATACGAGCAGTACTTC.

This clonotype showed up many times. The gene calls are TRBV20-1 and TRBJ2-1, with D uncertain. The V gene lost 3 bases and the J gene lost 0 bases, with 9 bases spanning the gap. This CDR3 comprises 14 residues. Germline V gives CDR1 DFQATT, CDR2 SNEGSKA (reference sequence). The CDR3 spells CSASPASSYNEQFF. CDR3 sequence (DNA): TGCAGTGCTAGCCCAGCAAGCTCCTACAATGAGCAGTTCTTC.

On this clonotype: A much larger clone differs by one base, so this may be a read error. The CDR3 reads CASSLKEVLAGGSYERYF. For the CDR3, the DNA is TGCGCCAGCAGCTTGAAAGAGGTCCTAGCGGGAGGATCCTACGAGCGGTACTTC. The chain uses TRBV5-1 and TRBJ2-7; 11 bases agree with TRBD2. The CDR3 spans 18 residues. The germline V gene encodes CDR1 SGHRS and CDR2 YFSETQ.

This clonotype was found many times. The chain carries TRBV12-3 or TRBV12-4 and TRBJ2-2; no reliable D call. V shed 4 bases and J shed 5 bases, with 5 bases lying between them. This CDR3 is 12 amino acids long. The CDR3: CASSSRTGELFF. As DNA, the CDR3 is TGTGCCAGCAGTTCCCGAACCGGGGAGCTGTTTTTT.

In this sample, this clonotype turned up a few times. The V gene is TRBV14, the J gene TRBJ1-1; D is possibly TRBD1 (6 bases). CDR1 and CDR2 from the germline V gene are SGHDN and FVKESK. This CDR3 is built from 18 residues. Deletions cut 4 bases from V and 0 bases from J, with 21 bases between. CDR3 DNA: TGTGCCAGCAGCCTCCTGGACAGCCGACTGCTTATGAACACTGAAGCTTTCTTT. This codes for CASSLLDSRLLMNTEAFF.

In this sample, this clonotype turned up once. V usage is TRBV5-4 and J usage is TRBJ2-2, with a possible D match to TRBD2 (6 bases). The V and J ends lost 4 bases and 5 bases respectively, with 18 bases between them. Germline V CDR1 and CDR2: SGHNT, YYREEE (reference sequence). The CDR3 has 16 amino acids. Here the CDR3 DNA reads TGTGCCAGCAGCATAGAACCGGGACTCGCGACCGGGGAGCTGTTTTTT. Residues: CASSIEPGLATGELFF.

This clonotype was recorded many times. The V call is TRBV6-1, the J call TRBJ2-2, with no clear D. V dropped 8 bases and J dropped 8 bases, with 9 bases sitting between them. CDR1 is MNHNS and CDR2 is SASEGT in the germline V gene. The CDR3 covers 11 residues. This CDR3 is CASVQAGELFF. CDR3 bases: TGTGCCAGCGTGCAGGCAGGGGAGCTGTTTTTT.

This clonotype was seen repeatedly, ten times or more. This chain links TRBV5-1 with TRBJ2-7, with 7 bases matching TRBD2. The V gene end was trimmed by 1 base and the J gene end by 5 bases; junction bases not matched to a gene: 18. The CDR3 spans 18 residues. CDR1 SGHRS and CDR2 YFSETQ come from the germline V gene. CDR3 loop: CASSLSPPRAAAGNEQYF. Here the CDR3 DNA reads TGCGCCAGCAGCTTGTCTCCCCCGCGAGCGGCAGCGGGAAACGAGCAGTACTTC.

This clonotype was observed many times. The V and J genes are TRBV5-1 and TRBJ2-5; TRBD2 aligns across 14 bases. Germline-derived CDR1 and CDR2 are SGHRS and YFSETQ. This CDR3 has 18 amino acids. Trimming removed 5 bases from V and 1 base from J; junction bases left unmatched: 10. This chain's CDR3 is CASRRGTSGGGSQETQYF. The CDR3 nucleotides are TGCGCCAGCAGGAGAGGGACTAGCGGGGGAGGATCCCAAGAGACCCAGTACTTC.

This clonotype was seen repeatedly, ten times or more. The gene calls are TRBV7-3 and TRBJ2-2; D remains unclear. Germline CDR1 and CDR2: SGHTA and FQGTGA. CDR3 size: 14 residues. V was cut by 3 bases and J by 6 bases, with 11 bases left in between. The DNA of the CDR3 is TGTGCCAGCAGCTTTGGAGCCGTTTCCGGGGAGCTGTTTTTT. It yields the protein CASSFGAVSGELFF.

This clonotype was counted ten times or more. The V and J genes are TRBV7-2 and TRBJ2-4, with D unclear. V gave up 1 base and J gave up 0 bases, with 10 bases separating them. Germline V gene data show CDR1 as SGHTA and CDR2 as FQGNSA. The CDR3 is 16 amino acids. The CDR3 region is CASSLETLLAKNIQYF. CDR3 coding DNA: TGTGCCAGCAGCTTAGAGACACTTCTAGCCAAAAACATTCAGTACTTC.

This clonotype was counted at least ten times. V and J are TRBV5-1 and TRBJ2-2, with 7 positions matching TRBD1. V lost 1 base, J lost 7 bases, and 7 bases stayed unmatched. The CDR3 totals 15 residues. The germline V gene has CDR1 SGHRS and CDR2 YFSETQ. CDR3 residues: CASSLIRGRNGELFF. In nucleotides, the CDR3 is TGCGCCAGCAGCTTGATTAGGGGGCGAAACGGGGAGCTGTTTTTT.

Ten or more counts support this clonotype. CDR3 DNA sequence: TGTGCCAGCAGCGGACCGGGACGCCAGGCAGATACGCAGTATTTT. It specifies CASSGPGRQADTQYF. The gene calls are TRBV7-8 and TRBJ2-3, with D possibly called TRBD1 or TRBD2 (5 bases each). CDR1 and CDR2 (germline): SGHVS, FQNEAQ. V was cut by 5 bases and J by 4 bases, with 16 bases left in between. CDR3 length equals 15 residues.

A few counts support this clonotype. This chain uses TRBV3-1 with TRBJ2-4; D may correspond to TRBD1 or TRBD2 (5 bases each). CDR3 length equals 17 residues. The V and J ends lost 0 bases and 2 bases respectively, with 14 bases between them. Germline V gene lookup returns CDR1 LGHDT and CDR2 YNNKEL (reference sequence). The CDR3 loop is CASSQDPRGRTKNIQYF. CDR3 in DNA: TGTGCCAGCAGCCAAGATCCCCGGGGACGAACCAAAAACATTCAGTACTTC.

The CDR3 here is CASDRGTGRFQAFF. The CDR3 bases are TGTGCCAGCGACCGCGGCACGGGCCGATTCCAAGCTTTCTTT. The chain employs TRBV12-3 or TRBV12-4 and TRBJ1-1; D not certain. The CDR3 is made up of 14 amino acids. Trimming removed 8 bases at V and 9 bases at J, with 22 bases between.

This clonotype occurred many times. The chain uses TRBV5-1 and TRBJ2-1; D is possibly TRBD2 (5 bases). CDR1 SGHRS and CDR2 YFSETQ come from the germline V gene. This CDR3 is built from 15 residues. Between the trimmed V and J ends, which lost 2 bases and 0 bases, there was a span of 9 bases. CDR3 DNA sequence: TGCGCCAGCAGCTTTGCGGGTCGCTCCTACAATGAGCAGTTCTTC. This translates into CASSFAGRSYNEQFF.

At least ten counts were recorded for this clonotype. The chain recombines TRBV20-1 with TRBJ2-5, with 10 bases matching TRBD2. Germline loops: CDR1 DFQATT, CDR2 SNEGSKA (reference sequence). The ends lost 3 bases at V and 5 bases at J; junction bases unmatched: 12. The CDR3 runs 16 residues. The CDR3 reads CSASGSPGTSDETQYF. In DNA, the CDR3 is TGCAGTGCTAGTGGCTCACCAGGGACTAGCGATGAGACCCAGTACTTC.